The T cell receptor beta chain described here comes from a study of blood T cell repertoires in COVID-19 (dated by TCRdb to 2020 to 2022). Broadly, across the study: Samples from collaborators originated in the United States, Italy and Spain and spanned both the acute and convalescent phases of COVID-19. The repertoires were released in a freely available public database meant as a resource for research on the immune response to SARS-CoV-2. The sample metadata nearly always contained a de-identified subject ID, COVID-19 status, age in years and sex. Deeply sampled blood TCRbeta repertoires from subjects exposed to, actively infected with, or recovered from COVID-19 were included in the dataset. Samples were obtained from the ongoing ImmuneRACE study (first 160 participants) and from over a thousand subjects provided by 6 global collaborators. The prospective study material was composed of cDNA or gDNA derived from T cells, B-cell-depleted T cells, or PBMCs. Where HLA class I and class II types were available, the types were taken from metadata supplied by the sample provider, not from assay-based typing. What the research found in general, with its limitations: The quantity of clinical and demographic metadata differed by source and by participant and was supplied without curation.

The immunoSEQ Assay, a bias-controlled multiplex PCR, was used to amplify TCRbeta CDR3 regions from genomic DNA. The paper's processing steps were these. Within the assay, amplification of reference gene primers was used to estimate how many nucleated cells each sample contained. Sequence reads were collapsed and filtered to measure the absolute abundance of every unique TCRbeta CDR3 rearrangement. For each sample, productive Simpson clonality was calculated as the square root of Simpson's diversity index over productive rearrangements. TCRdb holds this immuneACCESS table with in-frame rearrangements only. Some clones are missing; in checked studies, unresolved V genes explain under half, and the rest has no known cause. Clone size and the V and J calls come from that table; the DNA yielded D and trimming. For this sample there are about 480,000 clones; approximately 89% appear just once. The top ten hold 10% to 15% of the sample.

At one collaborating source in Seattle, patients were enrolled during active infection and were followed longitudinally through the course of disease. Whole blood was collected in K2EDTA tubes by collaborating institutions according to the institutions' own protocols. Collaborator samples were shipped for TCRbeta analysis as frozen whole blood, isolated PBMCs, or DNA extracted from either sample type. This clone was seen more than once but under ten times. Its antigen remains unidentified. Per-nucleotide qualities are absent, and no much larger clonotype sits a single base away. The junction carries 10 bases between V and J, which are trimmed by 2 bases and 1 base respectively. The CDR3 holds 15 amino acids from the cysteine to the phenylalanine. CDR3 DNA only is kept here, 45 bases in frame from base 1. In the germline V gene (reference sequence), CDR1 corresponds to SEHNR and CDR2 to FQNEAQ.

The sequence is built from TRBV7-9 and TRBJ2-3; the D gene is possibly TRBD2, with 5 bases matching. The source of this sequence is a woman aged 50 to 60 with COVID-19, enrolled during active disease. Sequencing was done on a sample of peripheral blood. The CDR3 has the sequence CASSLWVGGTDTQYF. Read as DNA, the sequence is TGTGCCAGCAGCTTATGGGTCGGGGGCACAGATACGCAGTATTTT.